Below, 31 T cell receptor beta chains from the same sample are listed, as sequenced in a study of OX40 agonist ivuxolimab in advanced cancers. Library preparation was by the immunoSEQ multiplex PCR assay. The source is immuneACCESS, and TCRdb retained only in-frame sequences with V and J called. Part of the clones is not carried over; for the studies checked, unresolved V genes explain less than half of this, and the remainder is unexplained. This sample lists some 48,000 clones; around nine tenths were detected once. The ten largest clones represent under 2.5% of the sample. The source material was CD4+ or CD8+ T cells sorted from blood, sampled in a trial of the OX40 agonist ivuxolimab. The receptors come from an adult with an advanced solid tumor such as melanoma, head and neck, liver or kidney cancer.

V and J are TRBV14 and TRBJ2-1, with 14 positions matching TRBD2. The CDR3 contains 16 residues. Germline V gene sequence: CDR1 SGHDN, CDR2 FVKESK. Trimming took 4 bases from V and 8 from J; bases not matched to a gene: 7. DNA for the CDR3: TGTGCCAGCAGCCCGGGGACTAGCGGGAGTATCCATGAGCAGTTCTTC. As protein: CASSPGTSGSIHEQFF. The full variable domain, in which reference TRBV14 and TRBJ2-1 provide the parts outside the CDR3, is EAGVTQFPSHSVIEKGQTVTLRCDPISGHDNLYWYRRVMGKEIKFLLHFVKESKQDESGMPNNRFLAERTGGTYSTLKVQPAELEDSGVYFCASSPGTSGSIHEQFFGPGTRLTVL.

The chain joins TRBV5-4 to TRBJ2-3, with no clear D. Germline-derived CDR1 and CDR2 are SGHNT and YYREEE (reference sequence). Trimming left V 1 base short and J 3 bases short, with 6 bases between. This CDR3 contains 13 residues. CDR3 nucleotide sequence: TGTGCCAGCAGCTTGATTTATACAGATACGCAGTATTTT. It translates to CASSLIYTDTQYF.

The chain employs TRBV6-6 and TRBJ1-1; no clear D gene. Trimming removed 2 bases at V and 8 bases at J, with 12 bases between. The germline V gene has CDR1 MNHNY and CDR2 SVGAGI (reference sequence). The CDR3 has 13 residues. The CDR3: CASSYLRQTEAFF. DNA for the CDR3: TGTGCCAGCAGTTACCTTAGGCAGACAGAAGCTTTCTTT.

The chain is built from TRBV29-1 and TRBJ1-2; 11 bases fit TRBD1. The germline V gene has CDR1 SQVTM and CDR2 ANQGSEA. This CDR3 region has 15 residues. With 6 bases clipped from V and 2 bases from J, the junction kept 8 bases outside the gene matches. Here the CDR3 DNA reads TGCAGCGTCCCCTCCGGGACAGGGGGGAACTATGGCTACACCTTC. Protein product: CSVPSGTGGNYGYTF. Full variable domain (remainder filled in from reference TRBV29-1 and TRBJ1-2): SAVISQKPSRDICQRGTSLTIQCQVDSQVTMMFWYRQQPGQSLTLIATANQGSEATYESGFVIDKFPISRPNLTFSTLTVSNMSPEDSSIYLCSVPSGTGGNYGYTFGSGTRLTVV.

V usage is TRBV2 and J usage is TRBJ1-4, with 7 bases identical to TRBD1. The CDR3 has 14 amino acids. Germline CDR1 and CDR2: SNHLY and FYNNEI. V gave up 6 bases and J gave up 0 bases; unmatched junction bases: 1. The CDR3 nucleotides are TGTGCCAGCAGGGGGACAGCAACTAATGAAAAACTGTTTTTT. The encoded protein is CASRGTATNEKLFF.

This chain connects TRBV18 to TRBJ2-7; 11 bases map to TRBD1. The CDR3 loop spans 14 amino acids. Looked up from germline, CDR1 is KGHSH and CDR2 is LQKENI. The junction had 2 bases not matched to a gene; V was cut back by 5 bases and J by 2 bases. The CDR3: CASSRGQGAYEQYF. CDR3 DNA: TGTGCCAGCTCAAGGGGACAGGGGGCCTACGAGCAGTACTTC.

The chain is built from TRBV19 and TRBJ1-2; D is unclear. Trimming shortened V by 3 bases and J by 4 bases, and 18 bases separated the two germline ends. The CDR3 totals 16 residues. Germline assignment: CDR1 LNHDA and CDR2 SQIVND (reference sequence). CDR3 sequence reads: CASSIRGIASVYGYTF. CDR3 bases: TGTGCCAGTAGTATTCGGGGAATAGCCTCAGTCTATGGCTACACCTTC.

This chain uses TRBV5-1 with TRBJ2-7, with D tentatively TRBD2 (5 bases). This CDR3 has 14 amino acids. The V gene lost 0 bases and the J gene lost 5 bases, with 12 bases spanning the gap. Per germline, CDR1 SGHRS and CDR2 YFSETQ. This CDR3 reads CASSLANMEDEQYF. CDR3 sequence (DNA): TGCGCCAGCAGCTTGGCGAACATGGAGGACGAGCAGTACTTC.

The chain carries TRBV4-1 and TRBJ1-2; no definite D call. CDR3 length: 17 amino acids. Germline lookup yields CDR1 MGHRA and CDR2 YSYEKL. V lost 0 bases and J 8 bases, leaving 22 bases between the germline ends. The CDR3 spells CASSQEVLTSSLYGYTF. The CDR3 bases are TGCGCCAGCAGCCAAGAGGTCCTAACCAGCTCACTTTACGGCTACACCTTC.

The chain recombines TRBV10-3 with TRBJ2-3; the match to TRBD1 covers 9 bases. The trim removed 4 bases at V and 3 bases at J, leaving 2 bases unmatched. Germline CDR1 and CDR2: ENHRY and SYGVKD. This CDR3 is built from 14 residues. Here the CDR3 reads CAISAGQGTDTQYF. The DNA of the CDR3 is TGTGCCATCAGTGCCGGACAGGGGACAGATACGCAGTATTTT.

The chain recombines TRBV9 with TRBJ2-2; D gene unclear. The CDR3 totals 14 residues. Germline V gene data show CDR1 as SGDLS and CDR2 as YYNGEE. The V end lost 3 bases, the J end lost 2 bases, and 8 bases lay between the germline ends. In DNA form, the CDR3 reads TGTGCCAGCAGCGCGCGTGTCAACACCGGGGAGCTGTTTTTT. Its protein is CASSARVNTGELFF.

This chain uses TRBV18 with TRBJ2-5, with a possible D match to TRBD2 (6 bases). V was pared by 3 bases and J by 2 bases, with 13 bases between. Germline V gene data show CDR1 as KGHSH and CDR2 as LQKENI. This CDR3 has 15 amino acids. The CDR3 DNA is TGTGCCAGCTCACCCTCTGGGACTGGACAAGAGACCCAGTACTTC. It is translated as CASSPSGTGQETQYF.

The rearrangement joins TRBV10-1 to TRBJ1-5; 9 bases align to TRBD1. The CDR3 spans 17 residues. J gave up 0 bases and V 5 bases, and 8 bases lay outside the gene matches. Germline V lookup: CDR1 WNHNN, CDR2 SYGVQD (reference sequence). The CDR3 DNA reads as TGCGCCAGCAGTTGCCGGGACAGGGATTATAGCAATCAGCCCCAGCATTTT. This gives the protein CASSCRDRDYSNQPQHF.

V is TRBV5-6 and J is TRBJ1-2; D unresolved. This CDR3 contains 12 residues. In germline, CDR1 is SGHDT, CDR2 YYEEEE. Trimming took 3 bases from V and 7 from J, leaving 10 bases between them. The CDR3 nucleotides read TGTGCCAGCAGCTGGACCGTCTCTGGCTACACCTTC. Protein product: CASSWTVSGYTF.

The J gene is TRBJ2-1, the V gene TRBV19, with TRBD2 matching over 10 bases. The CDR3 sequence is 15 residues long. CDR1 is LNHDA, CDR2 SQIVND, per germline (reference sequence). After removal of 2 bases from V and 5 bases from J, the junction contained 3 bases not matched to a gene. CDR3 sequence reads: CASSISSGGHNEQFF. CDR3 DNA sequence: TGTGCCAGTAGTATATCTAGCGGGGGACACAATGAGCAGTTCTTC.

V usage is TRBV7-2 and J usage is TRBJ2-2, with no clear D. Between the trimmed V and J ends, which lost 5 bases and 0 bases, there was a span of 7 bases. This CDR3 region has 14 residues. Per the germline V gene, CDR1 is SGHTA and CDR2 is FQGNSA. As DNA, the CDR3 is TGTGCCAGCAGCCCTGACACGAACACCGGGGAGCTGTTTTTT. Translation gives CASSPDTNTGELFF.

The chain couples TRBV2 to TRBJ2-5; D may be TRBD1 or TRBD2 (6 bases each). There are 14 residues in the CDR3. Trimming removed 5 bases at V and 2 bases at J, with 12 bases between. Germline CDR1 and CDR2: SNHLY and FYNNEI. CDR3: CASSLGGLQETQYF. The DNA for the CDR3 is TGTGCCAGCAGTCTGGGGGGCCTTCAAGAGACCCAGTACTTC.

The J gene is TRBJ2-7, the V gene TRBV7-6; 8 bases align to TRBD2. J gave up 3 bases and V 0 bases, and 4 bases lay outside the gene matches. Germline assignment: CDR1 SGHVS and CDR2 FNYEAQ. The CDR3 runs to 15 residues. CDR3 amino acids: CASSLASGTLYEQYF. CDR3 in DNA: TGTGCCAGCAGCTTAGCTAGCGGGACCCTCTACGAGCAGTACTTC.

The V and J genes are TRBV7-2 and TRBJ2-7; no firm D call. Trimming pared 0 bases from V and 4 bases from J, leaving 7 bases between. Germline values: CDR1 SGHTA, CDR2 FQGNSA. The CDR3 has 13 amino acids. CDR3 nucleotide sequence: TGTGCCAGCAGCTTAGCAGGAAGGTACGAGCAGTACTTC. This sequence encodes CASSLAGRYEQYF.

The chain has TRBV14 and TRBJ2-1; 15 positions match TRBD2. Germline CDR1 is SGHDN and CDR2 is FVKESK. The ends lost 4 bases at V and 4 bases at J; junction bases unmatched: 8. This CDR3 is 18 amino acids long. The CDR3: CASSLYPGTSGRYNEQFF. The CDR3 coding sequence is TGTGCCAGCAGCCTATATCCCGGGACTAGCGGGAGGTACAATGAGCAGTTCTTC.

The chain employs TRBV29-1 and TRBJ1-4; 7 bases map to TRBD1. Trimming removed 3 bases from V and 10 bases from J; junction bases left unmatched: 11. The germline gives CDR1 SQVTM, CDR2 ANQGSEA. This CDR3 is built from 14 residues. CDR3 coding DNA: TGCAGCGTTGATTTGACAGGGAAAGATGGAAAACTGTTTTTT. Its protein is CSVDLTGKDGKLFF.

The V and J genes are TRBV19 and TRBJ2-4, with D perhaps TRBD1 or TRBD2 (5 bases each). The CDR3 is made up of 14 amino acids. In germline, CDR1 is LNHDA, CDR2 SQIVND (reference sequence). V was cut by 3 bases and J by 3 bases, with 9 bases left in between. This chain's CDR3 is CASSIRGDKNIQYF. CDR3 DNA: TGTGCCAGTAGTATTCGAGGGGACAAAAACATTCAGTACTTC.

V gene TRBV5-4 combines with J gene TRBJ2-7; TRBD1 aligns across 9 bases. The CDR3 length is 13 residues. CDR1 and CDR2 (germline): SGHNT, YYREEE (reference sequence). V lost 2 bases to trimming and J lost 4 bases; unmatched junction nucleotides: 1. CDR3 nucleotides: TGTGCCAGCAGCTTACAGGGGGCGTACGAGCAGTACTTC. The encoded protein is CASSLQGAYEQYF. Combining the CDR3 with reference TRBV5-4 and TRBJ2-7 gives the whole variable domain ETGVTQSPTHLIKTRGQQVTLRCSSQSGHNTVSWYQQALGQGPQFIFQYYREEENGRGNFPPRFSGLQFPNYSSELNVNALELDDSALYLCASSLQGAYEQYFGPGTRLTVT.

The J gene is TRBJ1-2, the V gene TRBV10-3; D gene unclear. The CDR3 has 15 amino acids. From germline, CDR1 is ENHRY and CDR2 SYGVKD. Trimming left V 11 bases short and J 4 bases short, with 23 bases between. The DNA of the CDR3 is TGTGCCGCGGAAATGACCGTAACCTATACCTATGGCTACACCTTC. Protein product: CAAEMTVTYTYGYTF.

The rearrangement uses TRBV7-2 and TRBJ2-5; 8 bases line up with TRBD2. Trimming cost V 2 bases and J 3 bases; bases outside gene matches: 5. The CDR3 extends over 15 amino acids. Germline V gene sequence: CDR1 SGHTA, CDR2 FQGNSA. As DNA, the CDR3 is TGTGCCAGCAGCTTACGGGTAGCGGGGAAAGAGACCCAGTACTTC. Amino acid sequence: CASSLRVAGKETQYF.

The rearrangement uses TRBV18 and TRBJ2-2, with D perhaps TRBD2 (5 bases). Germline V lookup: CDR1 KGHSH, CDR2 LQKENI. V lost 4 bases and J lost 4, with 16 bases in between. The CDR3 is 16 residues long. CDR3 in DNA: TGTGCCAGCTCACTGAGGGCTTCGGCGGGCACCGGGGAGCTGTTTTTT. This codes for CASSLRASAGTGELFF.

This clone was found a few times. The chain uses TRBV4-3 and TRBJ1-5; D call uncertain. Germline V gene lookup returns CDR1 LGHNA and CDR2 YSLEER. Trimming stripped 3 bases from V and 5 bases from J, with 11 bases between. The CDR3 sequence is 14 residues long. This CDR3 reads CASSQGFKDQPQHF. The CDR3 nucleotides are TGCGCCAGCAGCCAGGGGTTTAAGGATCAGCCCCAGCATTTT.

The V gene is TRBV2, the J gene TRBJ1-2; D might be TRBD1 (5 bases). This CDR3 comprises 13 residues. Germline V gene lookup returns CDR1 SNHLY and CDR2 FYNNEI. V lost 5 bases and J lost 4, with 11 bases in between. In DNA form, the CDR3 reads TGTGCCAGCAGTCAACAGGAGAGCTATGGCTACACCTTC. This translates into CASSQQESYGYTF.

The V gene is TRBV6-5, the J gene TRBJ1-2; 7 positions match TRBD1. The ends lost 0 bases at V and 8 bases at J; junction bases unmatched: 12. Germline loops: CDR1 MNHEY, CDR2 SVGAGI. CDR3 length equals 16 residues. The CDR3 sequence is CASSYSDRVATGGYTF. CDR3 sequence (DNA): TGTGCCAGCAGTTACTCTGACAGGGTGGCAACGGGGGGCTACACCTTC.

The chain carries TRBV9 and TRBJ2-3, with 7 nucleotides matching TRBD1. Trimming at V came to 6 bases and at J to 1 base, leaving 8 bases not matched to a gene. This CDR3 comprises 15 residues. Germline loops: CDR1 SGDLS, CDR2 YYNGEE. CDR3 in amino acids: CASNRDTGGTDTQYF. Written as DNA, the CDR3 is TGTGCCAGCAATCGCGATACAGGGGGCACAGATACGCAGTATTTT.

The chain is built from TRBV6-1 and TRBJ1-4; D not resolved. V was pared by 0 bases and J by 4 bases, with 9 bases between. From germline, CDR1 is MNHNS and CDR2 SASEGT. The CDR3 consists of 15 residues. CDR3 region: CASSEARGFNEKLFF. The CDR3 nucleotides are TGTGCCAGCAGTGAAGCGCGCGGGTTTAATGAAAAACTGTTTTTT.